This TCR beta chain derives from a study of blood T cell repertoires in COVID-19. Turning to the study itself: Both acute and convalescent COVID-19 samples were obtained from the United States, Italy and Spain. T cells, B-cell-depleted T cells, or PBMCs provided the cDNA or gDNA that served as material.

This CDR3 spans 12 amino acids. V lost 8 bases and J lost 7; bases outside the gene matches: 0. Germline V gene sequence: CDR1 MNHEY, CDR2 SMNVEV (reference sequence). Participants were aged about 18 to 100 years from approximately 24 US areas. The recovered donors of Cohort 3 showed two negative PCRs, clearance, or symptom resolution. Sequencing was performed with immunoSEQ multiplex PCR; in TCRdb, only in-frame clones are kept and a portion is missing. The table has 500,000 or so clones, about nine tenths seen once. This TCR was sampled from a woman between 18 and 30 years old who had recovered from COVID-19. The sample comprised PBMCs or T cells enriched from blood (not recorded which). The rearrangement uses TRBV27 and TRBJ1-4; 11 nucleotides align to TRBD1. The CDR3 sequence: CASGTGGEKLFF. The CDR3 nucleotides read TGTGCCAGCGGGACAGGGGGTGAAAAACTGTTTTTT. Full variable domain (rest looked up from reference TRBV27 and TRBJ1-4): EAQVTQNPRYLITVTGKKLTVTCSQNMNHEYMSWYRQDPGLGLRQIYYSMNVEVTDKGDVPEGYKVSRKEKRNFPLILESPSPNQTSLYFCASGTGGEKLFFGSGTQLSVL.